This entry describes one T cell receptor beta chain. Its antigen is not known. The CDR3 extends over 14 amino acids. Germline values: CDR1 SNHLY, CDR2 FYNNEI. V was pared by 2 bases and J by 7 bases, with 15 bases between. The data belong to a study of beta chain features in type 1 diabetes. The overall study: Sorted cells from all samples, numbering some 99,000,000, were examined.

Study-wide findings and caveats: Moderate yet significant TCRB CDR3 shortening was seen in Type 1 diabetes patients in all four CD4+ subsets. Cells that show high TCR expression could be over-represented by cDNA sequencing.

All of the isolated RNA was reverse transcribed, so expressed TCRB transcripts were sequenced. Measured with immunoSEQ multiplex PCR; TCRdb has only the in-frame clones, and not every one. The sample has around 100,000 clones; over 25% are singletons. This sequence originates from a woman between 18 and 30 years old with type 1 diabetes. Sequenced input: central memory CD4+ T cells from blood. This chain joins TRBV2 and TRBJ2-7, with D tentatively TRBD2 (6 bases). CDR3 bases: TGTGCCAGCAGTGAACGTCGGGGAGGCGAAGAGCAGTACTTC. This translates into CASSERRGGEEQYF.